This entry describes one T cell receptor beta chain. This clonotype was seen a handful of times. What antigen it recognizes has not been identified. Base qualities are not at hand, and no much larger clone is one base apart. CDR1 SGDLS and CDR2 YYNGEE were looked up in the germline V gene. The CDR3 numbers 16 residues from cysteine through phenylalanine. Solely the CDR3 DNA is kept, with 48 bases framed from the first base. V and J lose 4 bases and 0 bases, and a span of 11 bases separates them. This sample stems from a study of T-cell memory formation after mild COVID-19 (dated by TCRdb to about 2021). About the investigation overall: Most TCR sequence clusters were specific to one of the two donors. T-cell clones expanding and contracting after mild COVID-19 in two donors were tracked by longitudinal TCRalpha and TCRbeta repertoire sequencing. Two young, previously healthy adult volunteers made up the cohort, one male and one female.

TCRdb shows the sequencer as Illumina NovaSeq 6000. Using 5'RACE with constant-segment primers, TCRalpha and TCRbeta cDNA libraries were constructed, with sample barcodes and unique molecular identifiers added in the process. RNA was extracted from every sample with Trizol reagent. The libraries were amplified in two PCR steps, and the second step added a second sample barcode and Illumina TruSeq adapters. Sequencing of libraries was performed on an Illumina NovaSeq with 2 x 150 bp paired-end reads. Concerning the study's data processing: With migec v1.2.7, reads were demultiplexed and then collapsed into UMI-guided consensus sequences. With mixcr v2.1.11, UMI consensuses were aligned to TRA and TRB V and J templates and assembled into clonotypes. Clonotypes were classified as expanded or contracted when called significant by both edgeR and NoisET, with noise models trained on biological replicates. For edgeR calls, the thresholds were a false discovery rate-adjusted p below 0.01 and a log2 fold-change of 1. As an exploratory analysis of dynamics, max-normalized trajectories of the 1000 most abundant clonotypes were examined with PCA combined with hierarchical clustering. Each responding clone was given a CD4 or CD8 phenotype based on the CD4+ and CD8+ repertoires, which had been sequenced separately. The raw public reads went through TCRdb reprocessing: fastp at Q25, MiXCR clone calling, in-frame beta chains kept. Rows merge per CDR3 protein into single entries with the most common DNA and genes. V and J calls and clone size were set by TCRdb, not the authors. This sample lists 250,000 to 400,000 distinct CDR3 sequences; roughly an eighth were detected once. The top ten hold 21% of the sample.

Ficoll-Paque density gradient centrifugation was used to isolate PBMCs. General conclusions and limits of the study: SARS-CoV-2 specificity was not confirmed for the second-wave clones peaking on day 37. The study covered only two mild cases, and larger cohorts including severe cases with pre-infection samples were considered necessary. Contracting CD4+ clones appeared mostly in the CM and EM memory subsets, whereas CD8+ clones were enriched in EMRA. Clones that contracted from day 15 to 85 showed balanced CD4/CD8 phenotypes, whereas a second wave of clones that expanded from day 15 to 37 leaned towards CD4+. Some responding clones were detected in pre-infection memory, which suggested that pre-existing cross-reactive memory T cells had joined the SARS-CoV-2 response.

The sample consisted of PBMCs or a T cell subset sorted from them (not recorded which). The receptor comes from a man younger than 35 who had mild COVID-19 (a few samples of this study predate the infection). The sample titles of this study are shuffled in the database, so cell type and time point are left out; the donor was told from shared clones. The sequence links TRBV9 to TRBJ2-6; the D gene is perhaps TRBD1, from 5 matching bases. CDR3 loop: CASSLRTGSGANVLTF. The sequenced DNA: TGTGCCAGCAGCCTTCGAACAGGCTCTGGGGCCAACGTCCTGACTTTC.